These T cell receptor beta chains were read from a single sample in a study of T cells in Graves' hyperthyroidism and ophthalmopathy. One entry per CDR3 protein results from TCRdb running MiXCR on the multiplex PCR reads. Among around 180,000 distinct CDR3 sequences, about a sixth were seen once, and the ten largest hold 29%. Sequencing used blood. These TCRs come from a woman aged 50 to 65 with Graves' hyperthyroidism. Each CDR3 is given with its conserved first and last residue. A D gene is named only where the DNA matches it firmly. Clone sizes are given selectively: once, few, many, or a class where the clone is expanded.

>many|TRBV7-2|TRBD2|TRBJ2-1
TGTGCCAGCAGCCCTCGACTAGCGGGGGGGCCCCAGCGCTCCTACAATGAGCAGTTCTTC
CASSPRLAGGPQRSYNEQFF
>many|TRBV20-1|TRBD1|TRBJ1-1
TGCAGTGTTCAAGCGGACAGGGGGAACACTGAAGCTTTCTTT
CSVQADRGNTEAFF
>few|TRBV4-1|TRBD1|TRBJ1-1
TGCGCCAGCAGCGAACCCGGGACAGGGGACACTGAAGCTTTCTTT
CASSEPGTGDTEAFF
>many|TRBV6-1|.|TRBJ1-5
TGTGCCAGCAGTCGTAACAGGATACCAACAGGAGATAGCAATCAGCCCCAGCATTTT
CASSRNRIPTGDSNQPQHF
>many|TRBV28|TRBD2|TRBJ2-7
TGTGCCAGCAGTTCGGGGGGAACCTACGAGCAGTACTTC
CASSSGGTYEQYF
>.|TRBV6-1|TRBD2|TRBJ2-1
TGTGCCAGCACCCGCGCGGGAGCTTACCACAATGAGCAGTTCTTC
CASTRAGAYHNEQFF
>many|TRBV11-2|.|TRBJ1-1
TGTGCCAGCAGCTCCGACCGGACAGCTGAAGCTTTCTTT
CASSSDRTAEAFF
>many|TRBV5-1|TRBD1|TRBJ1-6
TGCGCCAGCAGCGCCGGGACAGTTAATTCACCCCTCCACTTT
CASSAGTVNSPLHF
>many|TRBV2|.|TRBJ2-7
TGTGCCAGCAGTGCACAATACACCACAGGGATAATGTCCTACGAGCAGTACTTC
CASSAQYTTGIMSYEQYF
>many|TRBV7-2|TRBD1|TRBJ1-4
TGTGCCAGCAGCGGACGGGACAGGGGACGTGAAAAACTGTTTTTT
CASSGRDRGREKLFF
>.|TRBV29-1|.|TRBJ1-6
TGCAGCGCTTCACATGGTCTTAATTCACCCCTCCACTTT
CSASHGLNSPLHF
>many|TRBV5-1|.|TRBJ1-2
TGCGCCAGCAGCTTGGGTGAGGGGAGGCAGGCTGGCTACACCTTC
CASSLGEGRQAGYTF
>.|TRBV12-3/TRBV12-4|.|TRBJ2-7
TGTGCCAGCAGGGGAGACGGACCAACTCCCTACGAGCAGTACTTC
CASRGDGPTPYEQYF
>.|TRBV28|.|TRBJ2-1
TGTGCCAGCACTGGGGGGGACAGGAGTTACAATGAGCAGTTCTTC
CASTGGDRSYNEQFF
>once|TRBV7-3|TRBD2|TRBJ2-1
TGTGCCAGCAAGCGGGGGAGCTCCTACAATGAGCAGTTCTTC
CASKRGSSYNEQFF
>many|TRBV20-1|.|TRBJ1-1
TGCAGTGCCCGAGAGGGGAACACTGAAGCTTTCTTT
CSAREGNTEAFF
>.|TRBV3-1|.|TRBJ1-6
TGTGCCAGCAGCCAACACAGAAGCTCCTATAATTCACCCCTCCACTTT
CASSQHRSSYNSPLHF
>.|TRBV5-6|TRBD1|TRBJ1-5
TGTGCCATCCGACGGGCAGGGGGTCAGCCCCAGCATTTT
CAIRRAGGQPQHF
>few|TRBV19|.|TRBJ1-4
TGTGCCAGTAGTATAGGGTGGCGGGGGGCGACTAATGAAAAACTGTTTTTT
CASSIGWRGATNEKLFF
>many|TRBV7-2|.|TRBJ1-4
TGTGCCAGCAGCAGCTACGGGAGGGATGAAAAACTGTTTTTT
CASSSYGRDEKLFF
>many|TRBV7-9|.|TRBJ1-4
TGTGCCAGCAGCTTAGGCGGGACTAATAACGAAAAACTGTTTTTT
CASSLGGTNNEKLFF
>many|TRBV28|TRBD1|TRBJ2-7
TGTGCCAGCAGTCCCGGGACAGGGGCCAACGAGCAGTACTTC
CASSPGTGANEQYF
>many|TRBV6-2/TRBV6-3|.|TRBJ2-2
TGTGCCAGCACCCCAGGGAACACCGGGGAGCTGTTTTTT
CASTPGNTGELFF
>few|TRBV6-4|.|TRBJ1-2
TGTGCCAGCAGTGACTCCCATTGGGGAGGCTACACCTTC
CASSDSHWGGYTF
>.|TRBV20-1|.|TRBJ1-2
TGCAGTGCCCGAGGAGGAACTAACTATGGCTACACCTTC
CSARGGTNYGYTF
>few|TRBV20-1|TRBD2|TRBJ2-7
TGCAGTGCTGGGGGGGGAAGCTCCTACGAGCAGTACTTC
CSAGGGSSYEQYF
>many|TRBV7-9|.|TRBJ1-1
TGTGCCAGCAGCTCCGGAAGAAATGGCGTACGGGAAGCTTTCTTT
CASSSGRNGVREAFF
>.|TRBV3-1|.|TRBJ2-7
TGTGCCAGCAGCCATGGGGGTCCCTACGAGCAGTACTTC
CASSHGGPYEQYF
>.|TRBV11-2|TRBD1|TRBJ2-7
TGTGCCAGCAGCTTAGGACCTGGGACAGGGGGCTCCTACGAGCAGTACTTC
CASSLGPGTGGSYEQYF
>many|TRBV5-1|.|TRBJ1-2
TGCGCCAGCCGGTCTATAGGGACAACTAACTATGGCTACACCTTC
CASRSIGTTNYGYTF
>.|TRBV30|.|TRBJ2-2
TGTGCCTGGAGTGTCGGGGCGGGATACGGGGAGCTGTTTTTT
CAWSVGAGYGELFF
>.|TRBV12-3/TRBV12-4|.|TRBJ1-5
TGTGCCAGCAGTCCTACGACGGATAGCAATCAGCCCCAGCATTTT
CASSPTTDSNQPQHF
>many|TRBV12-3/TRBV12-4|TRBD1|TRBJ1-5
TGTGCCAGCAGTTTAGCTAGGGGGCAAAGTCAGCCCCAGCATTTT
CASSLARGQSQPQHF
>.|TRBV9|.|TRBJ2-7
TGTGCCAGCAGCGTAGAAGGGCGGGCATCGGAGGAGCAGTACTTC
CASSVEGRASEEQYF
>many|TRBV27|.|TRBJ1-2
TGTGCCAGCAGTTTAAACGGAAATCATGGCTACACCTTC
CASSLNGNHGYTF
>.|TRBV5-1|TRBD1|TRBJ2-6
TGCGCCAGCAGCTATTTTTACGGGACAGTGAACTCTTGGGCCAACGTCCTGACTTTC
CASSYFYGTVNSWANVLTF
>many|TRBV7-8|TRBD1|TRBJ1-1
TGTGCCAGCAGCTCGCACAGGGGGCTGAGGACTGAAGCTTTCTTT
CASSSHRGLRTEAFF